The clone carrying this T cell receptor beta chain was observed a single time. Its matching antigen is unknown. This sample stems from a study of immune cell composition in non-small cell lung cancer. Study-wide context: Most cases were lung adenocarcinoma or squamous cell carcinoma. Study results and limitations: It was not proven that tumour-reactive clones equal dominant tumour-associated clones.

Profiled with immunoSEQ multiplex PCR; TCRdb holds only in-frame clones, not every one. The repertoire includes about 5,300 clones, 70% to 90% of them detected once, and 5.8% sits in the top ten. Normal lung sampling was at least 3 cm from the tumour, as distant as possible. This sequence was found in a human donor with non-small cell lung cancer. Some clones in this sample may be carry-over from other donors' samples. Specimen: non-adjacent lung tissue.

CDR3 protein: CASIPWAGDQPQHF. The CDR3 DNA sequence: TGTGCCAGCATTCCTTGGGCGGGGGATCAGCCCCAGCATTTT. The rearrangement links TRBV28 to TRBJ1-5; weak D call: TRBD1 (5 bases). This CDR3 is 14 amino acids long. CDR1 and CDR2 from the germline V gene are MDHEN and SYDVKM. Trimming shortened V by 7 bases and J by 5 bases, and 15 bases separated the two germline ends.